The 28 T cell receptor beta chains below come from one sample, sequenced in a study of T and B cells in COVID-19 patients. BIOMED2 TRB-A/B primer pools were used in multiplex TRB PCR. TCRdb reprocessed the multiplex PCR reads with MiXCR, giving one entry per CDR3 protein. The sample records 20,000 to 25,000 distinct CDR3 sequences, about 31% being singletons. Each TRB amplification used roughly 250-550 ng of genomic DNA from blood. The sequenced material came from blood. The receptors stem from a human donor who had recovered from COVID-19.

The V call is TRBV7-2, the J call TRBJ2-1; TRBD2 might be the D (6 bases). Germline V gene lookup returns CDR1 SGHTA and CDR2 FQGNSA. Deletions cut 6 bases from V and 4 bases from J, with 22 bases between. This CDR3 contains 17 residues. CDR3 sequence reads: CASRFSGVGRGYNEQFF. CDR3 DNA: TGTGCCAGCAGGTTTAGCGGTGTGGGGCGCGGTTACAATGAGCAGTTCTTC.

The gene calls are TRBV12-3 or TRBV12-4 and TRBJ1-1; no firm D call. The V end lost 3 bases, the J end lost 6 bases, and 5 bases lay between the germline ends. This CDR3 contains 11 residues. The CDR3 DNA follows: TGTGCCAGCAGTTTGGGCCCTGAAGCTTTCTTT. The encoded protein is CASSLGPEAFF.

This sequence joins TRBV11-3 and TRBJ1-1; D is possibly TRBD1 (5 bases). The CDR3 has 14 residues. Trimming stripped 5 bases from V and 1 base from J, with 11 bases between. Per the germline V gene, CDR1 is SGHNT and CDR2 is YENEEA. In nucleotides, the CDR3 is TGTGCCAGCAGCCAACGACAGAGGAACACTGAAGCTTTCTTT. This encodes CASSQRQRNTEAFF.

CDR3 sequence (DNA): TGTGCCTGGACAGGGGGCGCCTATGGCTACACCTTC. Amino acids: CAWTGGAYGYTF. This rearrangement joins TRBV30 to TRBJ1-2; 8 nucleotides line up with TRBD1. Germline V gives CDR1 GTSNPN, CDR2 SVGIG (reference sequence). J was trimmed by 4 bases and V by 4 bases; bases with no gene match: 2. This CDR3 comprises 12 residues. The complete variable domain, with remaining parts taken from reference TRBV30 and TRBJ1-2, reads SQTIHQWPATLVQPVGSPLSLECTVEGTSNPNLYWYRQAAGRGLQLLFYSVGIGQISSEVPQNLSASRPQDRQFILSSKKLLLSDSGFYLCAWTGGAYGYTFGSGTRLTVV.

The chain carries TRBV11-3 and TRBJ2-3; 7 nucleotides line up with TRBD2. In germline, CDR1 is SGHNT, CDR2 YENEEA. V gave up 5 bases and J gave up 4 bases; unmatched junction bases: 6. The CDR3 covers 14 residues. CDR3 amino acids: CASSQRLAPDTQYF. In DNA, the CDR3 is TGTGCCAGCAGCCAACGACTAGCCCCAGATACGCAGTATTTT.

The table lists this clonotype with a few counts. The CDR3 DNA is TGTGCCAGCTCCCCCCAACCGAGTTGGGGCCGTTACCTCAGCTCCTACGAGCAGTACTTC. This codes for CASSPQPSWGRYLSSYEQYF. V usage is TRBV18 and J usage is TRBJ2-7; D might be TRBD1 (5 bases). This CDR3 is 20 amino acids long. V was trimmed by 6 bases and J by 0 bases, leaving 30 bases between them. The germline gives CDR1 KGHSH, CDR2 LQKENI.

For the CDR3, the DNA is TGTGCCAGCAGCCGCGGACAGCAAGAGACCCAGTACTTC. Residues: CASSRGQQETQYF. This chain uses TRBV5-4 with TRBJ2-5; D is possibly TRBD1 (6 bases). The CDR3 spans 13 residues. The germline gives CDR1 SGHNT, CDR2 YYREEE (reference sequence). The V end lost 4 bases, the J end lost 2 bases, and 9 bases lay between the germline ends.

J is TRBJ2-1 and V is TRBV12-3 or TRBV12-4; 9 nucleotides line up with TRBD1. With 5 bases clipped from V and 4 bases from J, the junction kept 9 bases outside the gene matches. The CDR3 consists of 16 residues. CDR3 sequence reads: CASSVPGQGGYNEQFF. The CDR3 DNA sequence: TGTGCCAGCAGTGTACCGGGACAGGGAGGGTACAATGAGCAGTTCTTC.

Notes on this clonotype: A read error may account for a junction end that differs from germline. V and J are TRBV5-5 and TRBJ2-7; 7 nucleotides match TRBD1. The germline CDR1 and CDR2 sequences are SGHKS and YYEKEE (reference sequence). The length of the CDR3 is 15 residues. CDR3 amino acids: CASSGQEPPGSEQYF. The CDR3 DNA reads TGCGCCAGCAGCGGACAGGAGCCCCCTGGGTCGGAGCAGTACTTC.

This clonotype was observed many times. The CDR3 region has the DNA TGTGCCAGTAGACAGACAGGAAATCAGCCCCAGCATTTT. Its translation is CASRQTGNQPQHF. This chain uses TRBV19 with TRBJ1-5; possibly TRBD1 for D (6 bases). Trimming took off 6 bases at V and 4 bases at J, with 10 bases between the two ends. Germline V gene sequence: CDR1 LNHDA, CDR2 SQIVND (reference sequence). This CDR3 is built from 13 residues.

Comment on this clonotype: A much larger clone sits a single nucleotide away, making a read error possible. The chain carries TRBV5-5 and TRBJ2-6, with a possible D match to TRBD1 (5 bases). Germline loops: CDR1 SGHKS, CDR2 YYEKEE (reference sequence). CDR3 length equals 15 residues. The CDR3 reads CASSPPGSGANVLAF. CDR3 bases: TGTGCCAGCAGCCCTCCGGGCTCTGGGGCCAACGTCCTGGCTTTC.

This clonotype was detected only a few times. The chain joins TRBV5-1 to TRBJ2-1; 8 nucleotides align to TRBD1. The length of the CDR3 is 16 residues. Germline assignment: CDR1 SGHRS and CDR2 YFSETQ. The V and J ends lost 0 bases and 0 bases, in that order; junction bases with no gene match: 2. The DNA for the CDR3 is TGCGCCAGCAGCTTGGTGGACAGGGACTCCTACAATGAGCAGTTCTTC. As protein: CASSLVDRDSYNEQFF. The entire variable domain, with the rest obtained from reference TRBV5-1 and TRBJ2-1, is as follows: KAGVTQTPRYLIKTRGQQVTLSCSPISGHRSVSWYQQTPGQGLQFLFEYFSETQRNKGNFPGRFSGRQFSNSRSEMNVSTLELGDSALYLCASSLVDRDSYNEQFFGPGTRLTVL.

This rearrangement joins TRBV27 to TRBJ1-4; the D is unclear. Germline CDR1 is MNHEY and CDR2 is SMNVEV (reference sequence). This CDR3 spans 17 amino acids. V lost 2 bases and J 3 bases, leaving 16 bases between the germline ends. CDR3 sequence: CASSLIGSEVANEKLFF. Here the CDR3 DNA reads TGTGCCAGCAGTTTAATCGGCTCTGAGGTAGCTAATGAAAAACTGTTTTTT. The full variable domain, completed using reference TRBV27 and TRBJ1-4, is EAQVTQNPRYLITVTGKKLTVTCSQNMNHEYMSWYRQDPGLGLRQIYYSMNVEVTDKGDVPEGYKVSRKEKRNFPLILESPSPNQTSLYFCASSLIGSEVANEKLFFGSGTQLSVL.

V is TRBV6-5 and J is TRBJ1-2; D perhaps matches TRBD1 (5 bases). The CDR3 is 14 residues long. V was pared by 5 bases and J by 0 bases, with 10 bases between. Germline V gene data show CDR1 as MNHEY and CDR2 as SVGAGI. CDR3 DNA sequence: TGTGCCAGCAGTGCGGGGCCTTCTAACTATGGCTACACCTTC. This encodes CASSAGPSNYGYTF.

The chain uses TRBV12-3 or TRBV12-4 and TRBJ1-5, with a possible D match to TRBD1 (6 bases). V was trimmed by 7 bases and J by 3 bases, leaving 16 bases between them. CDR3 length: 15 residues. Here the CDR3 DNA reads TGTGCCAGCACCACAACGGGGGGCAACAATCAGCCCCAGCATTTT. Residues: CASTTTGGNNQPQHF.

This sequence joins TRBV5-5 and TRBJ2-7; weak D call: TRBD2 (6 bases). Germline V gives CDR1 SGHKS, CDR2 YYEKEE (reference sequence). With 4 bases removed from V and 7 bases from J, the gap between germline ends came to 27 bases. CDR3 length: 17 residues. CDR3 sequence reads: CASSLEEGNNYYVEQYF. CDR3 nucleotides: TGTGCCAGCAGCCTCGAGGAGGGTAATAATTACTACGTAGAGCAGTACTTC. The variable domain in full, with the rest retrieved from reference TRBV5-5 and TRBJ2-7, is DAGVTQSPTHLIKTRGQQVTLRCSPISGHKSVSWYQQVLGQGPQFIFQYYEKEERGRGNFPDRFSARQFPNYSSELNVNALLLGDSALYLCASSLEEGNNYYVEQYFGPGTRLTVT.

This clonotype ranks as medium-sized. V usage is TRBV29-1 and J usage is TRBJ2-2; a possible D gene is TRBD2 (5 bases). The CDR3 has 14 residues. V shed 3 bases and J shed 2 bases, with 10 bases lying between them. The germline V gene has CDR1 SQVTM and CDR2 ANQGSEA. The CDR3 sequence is CSVDPGINTGELFF. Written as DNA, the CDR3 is TGCAGCGTTGATCCGGGGATAAACACCGGGGAGCTGTTTTTT.

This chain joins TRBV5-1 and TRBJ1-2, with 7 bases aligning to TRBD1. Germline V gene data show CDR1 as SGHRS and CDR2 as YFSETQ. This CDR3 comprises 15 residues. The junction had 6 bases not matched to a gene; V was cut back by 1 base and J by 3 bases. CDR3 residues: CASSLMAGTDYGYTF. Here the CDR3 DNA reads TGCGCCAGCAGCTTGATGGCCGGGACAGACTATGGCTACACCTTC.

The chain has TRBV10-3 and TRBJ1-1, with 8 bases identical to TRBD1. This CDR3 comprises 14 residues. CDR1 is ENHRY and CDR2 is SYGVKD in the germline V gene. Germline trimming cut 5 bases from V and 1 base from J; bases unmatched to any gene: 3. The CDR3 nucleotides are TGTGCCATCAGTACCGACAGGGGGAACACTGAAGCTTTCTTT. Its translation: CAISTDRGNTEAFF.

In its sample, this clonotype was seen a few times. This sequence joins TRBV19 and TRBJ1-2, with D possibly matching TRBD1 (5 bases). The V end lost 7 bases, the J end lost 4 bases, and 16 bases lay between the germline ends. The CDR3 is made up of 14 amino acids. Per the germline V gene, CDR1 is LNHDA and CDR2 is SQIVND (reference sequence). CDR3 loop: CASTFGRGSYGYTF. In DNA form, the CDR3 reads TGTGCCAGTACCTTCGGGCGGGGGAGCTATGGCTACACCTTC.

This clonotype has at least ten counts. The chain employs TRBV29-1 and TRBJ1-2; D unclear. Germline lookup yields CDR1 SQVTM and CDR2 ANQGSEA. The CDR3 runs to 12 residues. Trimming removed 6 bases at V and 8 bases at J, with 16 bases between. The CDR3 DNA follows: TGCAGCGTCGACCGGGAGCCGGGAGGCTACACCTTC. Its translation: CSVDREPGGYTF.

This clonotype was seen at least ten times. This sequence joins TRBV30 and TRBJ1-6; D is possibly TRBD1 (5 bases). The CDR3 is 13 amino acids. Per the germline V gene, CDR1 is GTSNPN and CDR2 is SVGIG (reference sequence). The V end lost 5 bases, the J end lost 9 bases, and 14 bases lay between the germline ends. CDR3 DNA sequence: TGTGCCTGGGCGGAACTAAGGGGTTCACCCCTCCACTTT. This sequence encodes CAWAELRGSPLHF.

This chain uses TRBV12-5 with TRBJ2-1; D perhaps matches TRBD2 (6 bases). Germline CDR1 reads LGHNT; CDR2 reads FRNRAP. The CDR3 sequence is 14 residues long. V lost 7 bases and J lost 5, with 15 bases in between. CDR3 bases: TGTGCTAGTGTTTCGGGCGGGGTTAACAATGAGCAGTTCTTC. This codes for CASVSGGVNNEQFF.

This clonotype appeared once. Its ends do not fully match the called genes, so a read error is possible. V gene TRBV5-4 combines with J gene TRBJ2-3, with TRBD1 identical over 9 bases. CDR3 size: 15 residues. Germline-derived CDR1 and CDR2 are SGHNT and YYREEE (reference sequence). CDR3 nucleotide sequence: TGCGCCAGCAGCTCAAGTGGGACAGGGACAGATACGCAGTATTTT. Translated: CASSSSGTGTDTQYF. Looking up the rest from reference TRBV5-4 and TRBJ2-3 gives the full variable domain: ETGVTQSPTHLIKTRGQQVTLRCSSQSGHNTVSWYQQALGQGPQFIFQYYREEENGRGNFPPRFSGLQFPNYSSELNVNALELDDSALYLCASSSSGTGTDTQYFGPGTRLTVL.

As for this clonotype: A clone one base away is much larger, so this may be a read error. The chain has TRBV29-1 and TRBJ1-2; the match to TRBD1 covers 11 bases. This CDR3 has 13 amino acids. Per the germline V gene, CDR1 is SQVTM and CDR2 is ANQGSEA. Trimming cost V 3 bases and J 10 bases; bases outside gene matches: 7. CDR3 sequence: CSVDGQGAGDYTF. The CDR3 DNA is TGCAGCGTTGACGGACAGGGGGCAGGAGACTACACCTTC.

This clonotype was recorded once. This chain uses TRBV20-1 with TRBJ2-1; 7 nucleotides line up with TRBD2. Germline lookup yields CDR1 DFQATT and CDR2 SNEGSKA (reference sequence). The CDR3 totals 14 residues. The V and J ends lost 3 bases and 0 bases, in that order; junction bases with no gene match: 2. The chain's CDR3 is CSARGGSSYNEQFF. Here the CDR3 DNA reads TGCAGTGCTAGGGGGGGGAGCTCCTACAATGAGCAGTTCTTC.

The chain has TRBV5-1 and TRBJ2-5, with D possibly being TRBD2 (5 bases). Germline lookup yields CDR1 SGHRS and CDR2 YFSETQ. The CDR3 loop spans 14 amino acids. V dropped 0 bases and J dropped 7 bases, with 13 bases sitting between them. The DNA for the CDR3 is TGCGCCAGCAGCTTGGCCGAGGGAGTAAGGACCCAGTACTTC. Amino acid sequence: CASSLAEGVRTQYF. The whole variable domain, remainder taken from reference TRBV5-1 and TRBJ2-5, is KAGVTQTPRYLIKTRGQQVTLSCSPISGHRSVSWYQQTPGQGLQFLFEYFSETQRNKGNFPGRFSGRQFSNSRSEMNVSTLELGDSALYLCASSLAEGVRTQYFGPGTRLLVL.

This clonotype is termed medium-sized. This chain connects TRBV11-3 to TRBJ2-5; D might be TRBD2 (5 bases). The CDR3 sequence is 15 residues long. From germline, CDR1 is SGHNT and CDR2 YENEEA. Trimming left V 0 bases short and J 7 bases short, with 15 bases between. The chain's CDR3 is CASSLDGGSLATQYF. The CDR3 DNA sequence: TGTGCCAGCAGCTTAGATGGTGGCAGTCTAGCGACCCAGTACTTC.